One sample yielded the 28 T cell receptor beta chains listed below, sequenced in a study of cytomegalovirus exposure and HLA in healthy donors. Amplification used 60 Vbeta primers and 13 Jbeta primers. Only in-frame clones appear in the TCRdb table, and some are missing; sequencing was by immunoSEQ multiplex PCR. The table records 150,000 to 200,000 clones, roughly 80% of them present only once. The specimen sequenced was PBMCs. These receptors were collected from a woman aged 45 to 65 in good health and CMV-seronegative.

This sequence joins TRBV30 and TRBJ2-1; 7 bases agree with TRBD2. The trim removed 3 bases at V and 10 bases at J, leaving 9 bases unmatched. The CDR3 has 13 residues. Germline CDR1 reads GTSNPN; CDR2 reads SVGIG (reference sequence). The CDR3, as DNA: TGTGCCTGGAGGAGAAGCGGGACTACGGAGCAGTTCTTC. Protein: CAWRRSGTTEQFF. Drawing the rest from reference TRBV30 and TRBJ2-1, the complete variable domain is SQTIHQWPATLVQPVGSPLSLECTVEGTSNPNLYWYRQAAGRGLQLLFYSVGIGQISSEVPQNLSASRPQDRQFILSSKKLLLSDSGFYLCAWRRSGTTEQFFGPGTRLTVL.

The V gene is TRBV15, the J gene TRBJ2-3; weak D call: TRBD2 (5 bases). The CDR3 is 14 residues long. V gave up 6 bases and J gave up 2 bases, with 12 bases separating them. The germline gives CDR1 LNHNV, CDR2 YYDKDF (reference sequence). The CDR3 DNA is TGTGCCACCAGTAGTAGGGAGCACACAGATACGCAGTATTTT. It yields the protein CATSSREHTDTQYF. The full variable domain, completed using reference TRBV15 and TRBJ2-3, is DAMVIQNPRYQVTQFGKPVTLSCSQTLNHNVMYWYQQKSSQAPKLLFHYYDKDFNNEADTPDNFQSRRPNTSFCFLDIRSPGLGDTAMYLCATSSREHTDTQYFGPGTRLTVL.

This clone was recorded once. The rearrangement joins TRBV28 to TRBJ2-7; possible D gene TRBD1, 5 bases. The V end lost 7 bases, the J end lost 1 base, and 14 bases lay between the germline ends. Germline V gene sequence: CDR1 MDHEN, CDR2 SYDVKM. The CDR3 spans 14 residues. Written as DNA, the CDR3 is TGTGCCAGCACGATTACAGGATCATCCTACGAGCAGTACTTC. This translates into CASTITGSSYEQYF.

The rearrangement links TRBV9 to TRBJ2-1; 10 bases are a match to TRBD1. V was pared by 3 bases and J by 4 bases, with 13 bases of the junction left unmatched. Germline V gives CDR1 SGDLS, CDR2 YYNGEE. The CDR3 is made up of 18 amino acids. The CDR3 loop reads CASSAPKARDRGYNEQFF. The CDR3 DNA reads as TGTGCCAGCAGCGCTCCCAAGGCCCGGGACAGGGGATACAATGAGCAGTTCTTC.

CDR3 bases: TGTGCCAGCAGTAGCCTTGTTGGTGGAAACACCATATATTTT. This encodes CASSSLVGGNTIYF. V usage is TRBV2 and J usage is TRBJ1-3; D call uncertain. Trimming pared 5 bases from V and 3 bases from J, leaving 11 bases between. The germline gives CDR1 SNHLY, CDR2 FYNNEI. The CDR3 is 14 residues long.

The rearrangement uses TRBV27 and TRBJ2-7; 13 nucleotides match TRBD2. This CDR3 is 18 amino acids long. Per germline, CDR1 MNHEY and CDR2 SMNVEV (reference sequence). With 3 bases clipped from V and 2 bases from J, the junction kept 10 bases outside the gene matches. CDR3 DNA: TGTGCCAGCAGTTTCCGGCCCACTAGCGGGGGGGGAACCTACGAGCAGTACTTC. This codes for CASSFRPTSGGGTYEQYF.

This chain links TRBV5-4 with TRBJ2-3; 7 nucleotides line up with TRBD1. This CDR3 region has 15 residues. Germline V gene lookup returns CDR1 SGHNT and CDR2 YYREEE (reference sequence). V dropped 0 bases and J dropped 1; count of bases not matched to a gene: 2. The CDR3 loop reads CASSLGGGGTDTQYF. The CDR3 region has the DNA TGTGCCAGCAGCTTGGGAGGGGGCGGCACAGATACGCAGTATTTT.

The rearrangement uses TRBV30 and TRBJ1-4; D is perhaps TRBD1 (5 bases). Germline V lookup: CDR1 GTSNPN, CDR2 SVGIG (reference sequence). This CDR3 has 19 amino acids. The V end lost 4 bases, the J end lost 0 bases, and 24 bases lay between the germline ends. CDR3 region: CAWTPYPLQGGATNEKLFF. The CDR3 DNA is TGTGCCTGGACCCCGTATCCTCTCCAGGGAGGTGCAACTAATGAAAAACTGTTTTTT.

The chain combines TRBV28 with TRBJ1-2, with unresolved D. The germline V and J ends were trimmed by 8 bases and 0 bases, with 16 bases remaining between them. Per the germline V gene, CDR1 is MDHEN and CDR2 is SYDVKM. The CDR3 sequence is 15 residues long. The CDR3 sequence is CASPESGASNYGYTF. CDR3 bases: TGTGCCAGCCCGGAGTCGGGAGCCTCTAACTATGGCTACACCTTC.

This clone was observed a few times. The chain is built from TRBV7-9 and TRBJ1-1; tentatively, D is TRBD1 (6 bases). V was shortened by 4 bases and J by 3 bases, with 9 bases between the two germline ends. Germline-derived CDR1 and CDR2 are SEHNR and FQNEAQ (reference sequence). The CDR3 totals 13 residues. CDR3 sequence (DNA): TGTGCCAGCAGCTCGAAGGGGGACACTGAAGCTTTCTTT. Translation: CASSSKGDTEAFF.

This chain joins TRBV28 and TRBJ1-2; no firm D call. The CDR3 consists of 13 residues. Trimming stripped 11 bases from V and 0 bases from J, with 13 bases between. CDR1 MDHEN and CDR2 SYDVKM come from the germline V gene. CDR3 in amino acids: CACQDGANYGYTF. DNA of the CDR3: TGTGCCTGTCAGGACGGGGCTAACTATGGCTACACCTTC.

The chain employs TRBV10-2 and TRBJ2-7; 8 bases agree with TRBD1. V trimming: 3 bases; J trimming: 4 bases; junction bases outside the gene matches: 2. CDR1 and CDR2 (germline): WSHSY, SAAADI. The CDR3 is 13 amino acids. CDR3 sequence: CASSDDRGYEQYF. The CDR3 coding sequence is TGCGCCAGCAGTGACGACAGGGGATACGAGCAGTACTTC.

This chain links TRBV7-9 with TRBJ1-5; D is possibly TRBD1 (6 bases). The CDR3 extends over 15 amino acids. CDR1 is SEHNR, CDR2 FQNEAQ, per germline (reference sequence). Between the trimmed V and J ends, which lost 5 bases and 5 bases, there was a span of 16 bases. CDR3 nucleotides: TGTGCCAGCAGCCCCTTGCCGGCAGGGGATCAGCCCCAGCATTTT. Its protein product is CASSPLPAGDQPQHF.

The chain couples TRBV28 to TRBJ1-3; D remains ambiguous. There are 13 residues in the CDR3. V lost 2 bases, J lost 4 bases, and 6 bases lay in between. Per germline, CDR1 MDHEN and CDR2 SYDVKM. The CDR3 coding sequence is TGTGCCAGCAGTTTAGTGCAGGGAAACACCATATATTTT. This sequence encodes CASSLVQGNTIYF.

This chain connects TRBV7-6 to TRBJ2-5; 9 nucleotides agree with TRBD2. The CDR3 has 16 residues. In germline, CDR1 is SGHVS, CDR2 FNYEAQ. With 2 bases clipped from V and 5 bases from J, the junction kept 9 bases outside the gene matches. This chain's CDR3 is CASSLSREGPMETQYF. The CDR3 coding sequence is TGTGCCAGCAGCTTATCGCGGGAGGGCCCGATGGAGACCCAGTACTTC.

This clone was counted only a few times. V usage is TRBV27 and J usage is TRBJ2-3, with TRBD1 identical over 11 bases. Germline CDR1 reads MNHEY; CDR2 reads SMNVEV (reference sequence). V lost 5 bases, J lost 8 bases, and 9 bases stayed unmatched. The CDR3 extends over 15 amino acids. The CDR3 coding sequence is TGTGCCAGCAGTGGGGGACAGGGGGGGGGTATTACGCAGTATTTT. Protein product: CASSGGQGGGITQYF.

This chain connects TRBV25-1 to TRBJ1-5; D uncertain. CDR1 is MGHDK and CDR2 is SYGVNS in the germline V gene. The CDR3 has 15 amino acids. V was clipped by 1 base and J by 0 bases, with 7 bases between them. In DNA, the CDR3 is TGTGCCAGCAGTGAATTGGGAGATAGCAATCAGCCCCAGCATTTT. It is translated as CASSELGDSNQPQHF.

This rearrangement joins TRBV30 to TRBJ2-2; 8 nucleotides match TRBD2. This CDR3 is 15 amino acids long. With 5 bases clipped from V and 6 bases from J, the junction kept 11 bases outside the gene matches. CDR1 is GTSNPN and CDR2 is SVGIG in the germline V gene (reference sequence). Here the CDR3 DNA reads TGTGCCTGGGCCGCAGGGGCGGGGGGCCCCGGGGAGCTGTTTTTT. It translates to CAWAAGAGGPGELFF.

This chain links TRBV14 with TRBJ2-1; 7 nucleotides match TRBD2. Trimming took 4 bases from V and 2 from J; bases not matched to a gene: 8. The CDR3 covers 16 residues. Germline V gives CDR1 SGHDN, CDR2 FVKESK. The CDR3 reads CASSPLAGGTYNEQFF. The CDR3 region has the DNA TGTGCCAGCAGCCCTCTTGCCGGGGGGACCTACAATGAGCAGTTCTTC.

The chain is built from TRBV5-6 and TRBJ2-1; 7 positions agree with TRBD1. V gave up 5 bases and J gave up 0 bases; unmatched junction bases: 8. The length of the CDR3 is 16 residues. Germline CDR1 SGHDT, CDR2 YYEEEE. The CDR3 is CASRLQGGPSYNEQFF. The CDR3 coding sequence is TGTGCCAGCAGACTGCAAGGGGGCCCCTCCTACAATGAGCAGTTCTTC.

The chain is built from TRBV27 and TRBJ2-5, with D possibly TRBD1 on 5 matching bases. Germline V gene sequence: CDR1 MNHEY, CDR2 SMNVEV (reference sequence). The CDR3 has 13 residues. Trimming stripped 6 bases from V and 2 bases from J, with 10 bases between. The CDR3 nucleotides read TGTGCCAGCAGAAAGACAGATCAAGAGACCCAGTACTTC. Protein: CASRKTDQETQYF.

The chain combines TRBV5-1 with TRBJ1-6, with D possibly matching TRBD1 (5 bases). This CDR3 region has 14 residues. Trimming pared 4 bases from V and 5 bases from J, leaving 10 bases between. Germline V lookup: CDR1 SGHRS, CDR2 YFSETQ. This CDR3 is CASSLDSNNSPLHF. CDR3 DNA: TGCGCCAGCAGCCTCGACAGTAATAATTCACCCCTCCACTTT.

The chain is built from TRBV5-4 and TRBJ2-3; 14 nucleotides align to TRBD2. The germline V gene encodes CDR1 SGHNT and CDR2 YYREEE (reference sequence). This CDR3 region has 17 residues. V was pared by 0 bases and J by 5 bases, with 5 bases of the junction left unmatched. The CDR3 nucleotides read TGTGCCAGCAGCTTGGGACTAGCGGGAGGGCTGGTAGATACGCAGTATTTT. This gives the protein CASSLGLAGGLVDTQYF.

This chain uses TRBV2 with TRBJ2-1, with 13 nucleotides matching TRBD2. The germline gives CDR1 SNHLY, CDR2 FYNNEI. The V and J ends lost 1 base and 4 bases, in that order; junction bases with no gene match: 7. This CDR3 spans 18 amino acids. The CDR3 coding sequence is TGTGCCAGCAGTGAAGGAAAATTGACTAGCGGGAGGTACAATGAGCAGTTCTTC. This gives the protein CASSEGKLTSGRYNEQFF. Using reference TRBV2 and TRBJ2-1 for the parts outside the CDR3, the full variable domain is EPEVTQTPSHQVTQMGQEVILRCVPISNHLYFYWYRQILGQKVEFLVSFYNNEISEKSEIFDDQFSVERPDGSNFTLKIRSTKLEDSAMYFCASSEGKLTSGRYNEQFFGPGTRLTVL.

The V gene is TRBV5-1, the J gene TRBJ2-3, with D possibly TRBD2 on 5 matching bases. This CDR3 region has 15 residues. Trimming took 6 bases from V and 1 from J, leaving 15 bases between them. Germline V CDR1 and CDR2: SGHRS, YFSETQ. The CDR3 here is CASKKEAPGTDTQYF. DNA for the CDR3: TGCGCCAGCAAAAAGGAGGCCCCAGGCACAGATACGCAGTATTTT.

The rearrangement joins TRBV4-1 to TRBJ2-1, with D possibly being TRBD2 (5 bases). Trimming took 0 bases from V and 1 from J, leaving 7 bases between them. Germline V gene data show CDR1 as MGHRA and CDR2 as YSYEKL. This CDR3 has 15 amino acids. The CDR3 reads CASSQDGESYNEQFF. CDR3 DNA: TGCGCCAGCAGCCAAGATGGGGAGTCCTACAATGAGCAGTTCTTC.

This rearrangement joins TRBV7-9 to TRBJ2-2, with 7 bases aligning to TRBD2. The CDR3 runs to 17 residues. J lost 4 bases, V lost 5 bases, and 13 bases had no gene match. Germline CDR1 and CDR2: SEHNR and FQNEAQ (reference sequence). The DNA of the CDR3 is TGTGCCAGCAGCCAATCGGCGGGAGTTGTTGGCACCGGGGAGCTGTTTTTT. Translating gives CASSQSAGVVGTGELFF.

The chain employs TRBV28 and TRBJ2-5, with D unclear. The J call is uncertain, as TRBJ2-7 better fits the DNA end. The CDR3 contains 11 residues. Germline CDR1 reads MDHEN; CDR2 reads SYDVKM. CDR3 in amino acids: CASSFHREQYF. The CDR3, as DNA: TGTGCCAGCAGTTTCCACCGCGAGCAGTACTTC.